This is a list of T cell receptor beta chains from one sample in a study of T cell responses to AZD1222 COVID-19 vaccine. Generated by immunoSEQ multiplex PCR, the TCRdb table keeps only in-frame clones and is missing some. The table lists about 120,000 clones, roughly 87% of them singletons. The sample was peripheral blood, taken on day 0 of AZD1222 vaccination. The source is an adult in good health. The CDR3 runs from the conserved cysteine through the conserved F or W. D genes are given only for firm matches. Clone size is not always given. Where it is, it says once, few, many or a class for expanded clones.

v_gene	len	j_gene	abundance	d_gene	CDR3aa	CDR3nt
TRBV7-2	15	TRBJ2-7	once	TRBD1	CASRISGTGGYEQYF	TGTGCCAGCAGGATCTCCGGGACAGGGGGCTACGAGCAGTACTTC
TRBV7-9	13	TRBJ2-5	.	.	CASSLTIGETQYF	TGTGCCAGCAGCTTAACTATCGGGGAGACCCAGTACTTC
TRBV12-5	14	TRBJ2-2	few	.	CASGLRPLLGELFF	TGTGCTAGTGGCCTTAGGCCTCTGCTCGGGGAGCTGTTTTTT
TRBV15	15	TRBJ2-7	.	TRBD2	CATSRGLAGSYEQYF	TGTGCCACCAGCCGAGGACTAGCGGGGTCCTACGAGCAGTACTTC
TRBV5-5	13	TRBJ2-2	.	.	CASSPWDIGELFF	TGTGCCAGCAGCCCTTGGGACATCGGGGAGCTGTTTTTT
TRBV6-4	17	TRBJ2-7	.	.	CASSDLRGPPGCYEQYF	TGTGCCAGCAGTGACCTCCGGGGGCCCCCCGGGTGCTACGAGCAGTACTTC
TRBV6-5	13	TRBJ1-4	.	.	CASRRATNEKLFF	TGTGCCAGCCGAAGGGCAACTAATGAAAAACTGTTTTTT
TRBV2	12	TRBJ2-7	.	.	CASSGTVNEQYF	TGTGCCAGCAGTGGGACAGTAAATGAGCAGTACTTC
TRBV5-5	17	TRBJ2-3	.	TRBD2	CASSSKTSGGSTDTQYF	TGTGCCAGCAGCTCCAAGACTAGCGGGGGGTCCACAGATACGCAGTATTTT
TRBV11-3	15	TRBJ1-4	.	TRBD1	CASSAHRGINEKLFF	TGTGCCAGCAGCGCGCACAGGGGGATTAATGAAAAACTGTTTTTT
TRBV11-3	16	TRBJ2-7	few	.	CASSRGVGAGPYEQYF	TGTGCCAGCAGCAGAGGAGTAGGAGCGGGCCCCTACGAGCAGTACTTC
TRBV20-1	14	TRBJ2-7	once	.	CSASSRGFRYEQYF	TGCAGTGCTAGTAGTCGCGGGTTCCGCTACGAGCAGTACTTC
TRBV28	16	TRBJ1-1	.	.	CASSLYKSDRNTEAFF	TGTGCCAGCAGCTTATACAAAAGCGACAGGAACACTGAAGCTTTCTTT
TRBV11-2	16	TRBJ1-6	.	.	CASSLATGTVASPLHF	TGTGCCAGCAGCTTAGCGACCGGGACGGTGGCTTCACCCCTCCACTTT
TRBV7-8	17	TRBJ2-1	once	.	CASSLGGGGASYNEQFF	TGTGCCAGCAGCTTAGGTGGTGGGGGGGCCTCCTACAATGAGCAGTTCTTC
TRBV5-6	17	TRBJ2-2	.	TRBD1	CASSSTRDRGRGGELFF	TGTGCCAGCAGCTCTACCCGGGACAGGGGGCGAGGCGGGGAGCTGTTTTTT
TRBV7-2	14	TRBJ1-4	.	TRBD1	CASSRDRGNEKLFF	TGTGCCAGCAGCCGGGACAGGGGAAATGAAAAACTGTTTTTT
TRBV15	17	TRBJ2-1	.	.	CATSRRLESSSYNEQFF	TGTGCCACCAGCAGAAGACTTGAGAGTAGCTCCTACAATGAGCAGTTCTTC
TRBV2	17	TRBJ2-3	.	TRBD2	CASSRLAGSSQADTQYF	TGTGCCAGCAGTAGGCTAGCGGGAAGTAGTCAAGCAGATACGCAGTATTTT
TRBV4-2	17	TRBJ2-5	.	.	CASSQEVAPLAGETQYF	TGTGCCAGCAGCCAAGAAGTCGCGCCTCTGGCGGGAGAGACCCAGTACTTC
TRBV4-3	15	TRBJ2-5	.	.	CASSPGRGLQETQYF	TGCGCCAGCAGCCCGGGAAGAGGGTTACAAGAGACCCAGTACTTC
TRBV5-6	15	TRBJ1-2	.	.	CASSTAGNSNYGYTF	TGTGCCAGCAGCACCGCCGGGAATTCTAACTATGGCTACACCTTC
TRBV7-9	14	TRBJ1-1	.	.	CASSVQGGGTEAFF	TGTGCCAGCAGCGTACAGGGAGGGGGGACTGAAGCTTTCTTT
TRBV7-9	15	TRBJ2-7	.	.	CASSLAAEETYEQYF	TGTGCCAGCAGCTTAGCGGCGGAGGAAACCTACGAGCAGTACTTC
TRBV10-1	14	TRBJ1-4	.	TRBD1	CASSAGQGAEKLFF	TGCGCCAGCAGTGCGGGACAGGGGGCCGAAAAACTGTTTTTT
TRBV28	11	TRBJ2-1	.	.	CASSYRDLWFF	TGTGCCAGCAGTTACCGGGACTTGTGGTTCTTC
TRBV7-2	15	TRBJ1-2	.	.	CASSLRAGRDYGYTF	TGTGCCAGCAGCTTAAGGGCAGGCCGGGACTATGGCTACACCTTC
TRBV27	16	TRBJ2-7	.	TRBD2	CASSLHTSGRPHEQYF	TGTGCCAGCAGTCTTCATACTAGCGGGAGGCCCCACGAGCAGTACTTC
TRBV29-1	15	TRBJ1-2	.	TRBD1	CSVESYRGRGFGYTF	TGCAGCGTTGAGTCGTACAGGGGGCGCGGGTTTGGCTACACCTTC
TRBV19	14	TRBJ1-6	.	.	CASSIDRGSSPLHF	TGTGCCAGTAGTATAGATCGGGGTAGTTCACCCCTCCACTTT
TRBV24-1	14	TRBJ2-7	.	TRBD2	CATSEWTSGREQYF	TGTGCCACCAGTGAATGGACTAGCGGGAGGGAGCAGTACTTC
TRBV9	15	TRBJ2-7	.	.	CASSPSQGGYYEQYF	TGTGCCAGCAGCCCAAGTCAGGGGGGGTACTACGAGCAGTACTTC
TRBV11-2	16	TRBJ1-3	.	TRBD1	CASSLAWTGPGNTIYF	TGTGCCAGCAGCTTAGCATGGACAGGACCTGGAAACACCATATATTTT
TRBV7-9	15	TRBJ2-2	.	TRBD1	CASEKDRGRPGELFF	TGTGCCAGCGAAAAAGACAGGGGGCGTCCCGGGGAGCTGTTTTTT
TRBV27	14	TRBJ2-7	.	.	CASSLKRSSYEQYF	TGTGCCAGCAGTTTAAAGCGGAGCTCCTACGAGCAGTACTTC
TRBV27	15	TRBJ2-7	.	TRBD2	CASSISGGVFYEQYF	TGTGCCAGCAGTATTAGCGGGGGGGTTTTCTACGAGCAGTACTTC
TRBV18	14	TRBJ1-5	.	.	CASSPGTGNQPQHF	TGTGCCAGCTCACCAGGTACGGGCAATCAGCCCCAGCATTTT
TRBV20-1	14	TRBJ2-1	.	TRBD2	CSASIRLAVDEQFF	TGCAGTGCTAGTATCCGACTAGCGGTGGATGAGCAGTTCTTC
TRBV10-1	18	TRBJ1-5	medium-sized	.	CASSESYTYGTQDQPQHF	TGCGCCAGCAGTGAGTCTTACACATACGGGACACAAGATCAGCCCCAGCATTTT
TRBV5-4	15	TRBJ2-1	few	TRBD2	CASSSGTSYYNEQFF	TGTGCCAGCAGCTCGGGGACTAGCTACTACAATGAGCAGTTCTTC
TRBV11-2	14	TRBJ2-7	.	TRBD1	CASRSPGQGYEQYF	TGTGCCAGCAGGTCCCCGGGACAGGGGTACGAGCAGTACTTC
TRBV4-3	16	TRBJ2-3	.	TRBD2	CASSQGSGRAGDTQYF	TGCGCCAGCAGCCAAGGGAGCGGGAGGGCCGGAGATACGCAGTATTTT
TRBV2	11	TRBJ2-7	.	.	CASSMRHEQYF	TGTGCCAGCAGCATGAGACACGAGCAGTACTTC
TRBV9	12	TRBJ1-6	.	.	CASSGHNSPLHF	TGTGCCAGCAGCGGGCATAATTCACCCCTCCACTTT
TRBV7-9	16	TRBJ1-3	few	.	CASSPSLPSSGNTIYF	TGTGCCAGCAGCCCTAGTTTACCCAGCTCTGGAAACACCATATATTTT
TRBV20-1	14	TRBJ2-5	.	TRBD2	CSASDWGGTETQYF	TGCAGTGCTAGTGATTGGGGAGGGACGGAGACCCAGTACTTC
TRBV6-4	13	TRBJ2-1	.	TRBD2	CANLAGDQCEQFF	TGTGCCAACCTAGCGGGAGACCAGTGTGAGCAGTTCTTC
TRBV19	13	TRBJ1-1	.	.	CASSILGNTEAFF	TGTGCCAGTAGTATACTGGGGAACACTGAAGCTTTCTTT
TRBV23-1	16	TRBJ1-1	few	.	CASSQSGPGAVTEAFF	TGCGCCAGCAGTCAATCTGGGCCGGGGGCGGTTACTGAAGCTTTCTTT
TRBV5-6	14	TRBJ1-3	.	.	CASSLLLSGNTIYF	TGTGCCAGCAGCTTGTTGCTCTCTGGAAACACCATATATTTT
TRBV7-2	16	TRBJ2-3	.	TRBD1	CASSFDRGEWTDTQYF	TGTGCCAGCAGCTTTGACAGGGGTGAGTGGACAGATACGCAGTATTTT
TRBV5-1	13	TRBJ1-2	.	.	CASSLRGNYGYTF	TGCGCCAGCAGCCTCAGGGGTAACTATGGCTACACCTTC
TRBV2	16	TRBJ2-5	once	TRBD1	CASSGRQGAFQETQYF	TGTGCCAGCAGCGGAAGACAGGGGGCGTTCCAAGAGACCCAGTACTTC
TRBV4-2	16	TRBJ1-5	few	.	CASSQDAAASNQPQHF	TGTGCCAGCAGCCAAGATGCGGCAGCTAGCAATCAGCCCCAGCATTTT
TRBV19	15	TRBJ1-2	.	.	CASSIGSQGAYGYTF	TGTGCCAGTAGTATAGGGTCCCAGGGTGCCTATGGCTACACCTTC